These T cell receptor beta chains were read from a single sample in a study of PD-L1 blockade in urothelial cancer. TCRdb keeps only in-frame clones here, not all; method: immunoSEQ multiplex PCR. The sample carries roughly 63,000 clones, 81% recorded once. This sample comprised PBMCs, obtained around atezolizumab (anti-PD-L1) treatment. These receptors came from a man aged 70-80 years with urothelial cancer. CDR3s include the opening cysteine and the closing phenylalanine or tryptophan. D genes are given only for firm matches. Only some rows state a clone size, as once, few, many or a class for expanded clones.

>.|TRBV5-1|TRBD2|TRBJ2-1
CASSLAGLAGINEQFF
TGCGCCAGCAGCTTGGCCGGACTAGCGGGAATTAATGAGCAGTTCTTC
>.|TRBV4-2|TRBD1|TRBJ2-6
CASSQVGTGGASGANVLTF
TGTGCCAGCAGCCAAGTGGGAACAGGGGGCGCGAGTGGGGCCAACGTCCTGACTTTC
>many|TRBV30|TRBD1|TRBJ2-7
CASHLSGGPYEQYF
TGTGCCAGCCACCTCTCAGGGGGACCCTACGAGCAGTACTTC
>.|TRBV19|.|TRBJ2-3
CASSTARDTQYF
TGTGCCAGTAGTACCGCTAGGGATACGCAGTATTTT
>.|TRBV15|TRBD1|TRBJ2-7
CATSRGHDRGGSYEQYF
TGTGCCACCAGCAGAGGCCATGACAGGGGGGGCTCCTACGAGCAGTACTTC
>.|TRBV4-1|TRBD1|TRBJ1-1
CASSQEGLGTGDTEAFF
TGCGCCAGCAGCCAAGAGGGATTAGGGACAGGGGACACTGAAGCTTTCTTT
>.|TRBV7-9|.|TRBJ2-7
CASSLQGRSDYEQYF
TGTGCCAGCAGCTTGCAGGGGCGCTCAGACTACGAGCAGTACTTC
>.|TRBV19|.|TRBJ1-2
CASTIGQGFTLPYGYTF
TGTGCCAGTACCATAGGGCAGGGATTTACCCTTCCCTATGGCTACACCTTC
>.|TRBV19|.|TRBJ1-4
CATGQQPATNEKLFF
TGTGCCACAGGACAGCAGCCTGCAACTAATGAAAAACTGTTTTTT
>.|TRBV6-5|TRBD1|TRBJ2-3
CASSFDRGTDTQYF
TGTGCCAGCAGCTTCGACAGGGGCACAGATACGCAGTATTTT
>once|TRBV19|.|TRBJ2-2
CASSAYSAGELFF
TGTGCCAGTAGTGCGTACAGTGCCGGGGAGCTGTTTTTT
>.|TRBV7-7|.|TRBJ2-1
CASSGSTFYNEQFF
TGTGCTAGCAGCGGTAGTACCTTCTACAATGAGCAGTTCTTC
>.|TRBV18|.|TRBJ1-1
CASSPLPGENTEAFF
TGTGCCAGCTCACCACTTCCAGGGGAGAACACTGAAGCTTTCTTT
>few|TRBV5-4|.|TRBJ2-7
CASSLEAGDTYEQYF
TGTGCCAGCAGCTTGGAGGCAGGGGATACCTACGAGCAGTACTTC
>.|TRBV7-9|.|TRBJ1-2
CASSFPPIVGYTF
TGTGCCAGCAGCTTCCCCCCCATAGTCGGCTACACCTTC
>few|TRBV18|.|TRBJ2-6
CASSPPGGSGANVLTF
TGTGCCAGCTCACCACCGGGCGGGTCTGGGGCCAACGTCCTGACTTTC
>.|TRBV6-6|.|TRBJ2-7
CASSYSGQGSDEQYF
TGTGCCAGCAGTTACAGTGGTCAGGGGAGTGACGAGCAGTACTTC
>.|TRBV5-4|TRBD2|TRBJ2-7
CASSLGGSGMSYEQYF
TGTGCCAGCAGCTTGGGCGGGAGCGGGATGTCGTACGAGCAGTACTTC
>.|TRBV27|TRBD2|TRBJ2-1
CASSLGSGSSVEQFF
TGTGCCAGCAGTTTAGGTAGCGGGAGTAGTGTTGAGCAGTTCTTC
>few|TRBV9|TRBD2|TRBJ2-1
CASSVELAGEINEQFF
TGTGCCAGCAGCGTAGAACTAGCGGGAGAGATAAATGAGCAGTTCTTC
>.|TRBV30|TRBD2|TRBJ2-3
CAWTSGRTSTDTQYF
TGTGCCTGGACTAGCGGGAGGACTAGCACAGATACGCAGTATTTT
>.|TRBV7-9|TRBD2|TRBJ2-2
CASSSSLGLAGRNTGELFF
TGTGCCAGCAGCTCGTCCCTTGGACTAGCGGGGCGGAACACCGGGGAGCTGTTTTTT
>.|TRBV28|.|TRBJ1-5
CASGSNQPQHF
TGTGCCAGCGGCAGCAATCAGCCCCAGCATTTT
>.|TRBV7-2|TRBD1|TRBJ1-5
CASSSGTAFDQPQHF
TGTGCCAGCAGTTCCGGGACAGCCTTTGATCAGCCCCAGCATTTT
>.|TRBV29-1|TRBD2|TRBJ2-1
CSVSRLAANEQFF
TGCAGCGTTAGTCGGCTAGCGGCCAATGAGCAGTTCTTC
>.|TRBV10-3|TRBD1|TRBJ2-6
CAISDDGQGGANVLTF
TGTGCCATCAGTGACGATGGACAGGGTGGGGCCAACGTCCTGACTTTC
>.|TRBV14|.|TRBJ2-1
CASSQDTFRINEQFF
TGTGCCAGCAGCCAAGACACTTTCAGGATCAATGAGCAGTTCTTC
>.|TRBV6-5|TRBD1|TRBJ2-7
CASTGTGDEQYF
TGTGCCAGCACCGGGACAGGGGACGAGCAGTACTTC
>.|TRBV27|.|TRBJ2-6
CASSLLTDFSGANVLTF
TGTGCCAGCAGTTTATTAACCGACTTCTCTGGGGCCAACGTCCTGACTTTC
>few|TRBV28|.|TRBJ1-1
CASITLRRGRTMNTEAFF
TGTGCCAGCATTACCCTCCGTCGGGGGAGGACCATGAACACTGAAGCTTTCTTT
>once|TRBV5-6|TRBD2|TRBJ2-7
CASSYSVGPSGNHEQYF
TGTGCCAGCAGCTACTCCGTCGGGCCTAGCGGGAACCACGAGCAGTACTTC
>.|TRBV28|TRBD1|TRBJ2-4
CASSLWAGGTKNIQYF
TGTGCCAGCAGTTTATGGGCAGGGGGAACCAAAAACATTCAGTACTTC
>.|TRBV6-6|.|TRBJ2-7
CASSKQEISYEQYF
TGTGCCAGCAGTAAGCAGGAAATCTCCTACGAGCAGTACTTC
>once|TRBV5-1|.|TRBJ2-3
CASSLGGWPDTQYF
TGCGCCAGCAGCCTAGGGGGTTGGCCAGATACGCAGTATTTT
>once|TRBV19|.|TRBJ1-5
CASSISYVFGHSNQPQHF
TGTGCCAGTAGTATCTCTTACGTATTCGGACACAGCAATCAGCCCCAGCATTTT
>.|TRBV19|.|TRBJ1-2
CASSDLGVAHF
TGTGCCAGTAGCGATCTAGGGGTAGCCCACTTC
>few|TRBV5-1|.|TRBJ2-7
CASSLESLAYEQYF
TGCGCCAGCAGCTTGGAGAGTCTAGCTTACGAGCAGTACTTC
>.|TRBV7-9|.|TRBJ2-5
CASRPKNGKETQYF
TGTGCCAGCAGACCCAAAAACGGGAAAGAGACCCAGTACTTC
>.|TRBV7-9|.|TRBJ2-3
CASSLALLNTDTQYF
TGTGCCAGCAGCCTAGCACTCTTAAACACAGATACGCAGTATTTT
>.|TRBV7-9|.|TRBJ1-1
CASSLSGQNTEAFF
TGTGCCAGCAGCTTGTCGGGACAGAACACTGAAGCTTTCTTT
>.|TRBV18|TRBD2|TRBJ2-7
CASSSGLAAYEQYF
TGTGCCAGCTCATCCGGACTAGCGGCCTACGAGCAGTACTTC
>.|TRBV7-2|TRBD2|TRBJ2-1
CASSLVAGGEQFF
TGTGCCAGCAGCTTAGTAGCGGGAGGTGAGCAGTTCTTC
>.|TRBV4-1|TRBD1|TRBJ1-5
CASSHHLGQGFNQPQHF
TGCGCCAGCAGCCACCATCTTGGACAGGGGTTCAATCAGCCCCAGCATTTT
>.|TRBV27|.|TRBJ1-2
CASSLKGVLERGYTF
TGTGCCAGCAGTTTAAAGGGGGTCCTTGAACGGGGCTACACCTTC
>once|TRBV7-2|TRBD1|TRBJ1-5
CASSLDGGGGWSQPQHF
TGTGCCAGCAGCTTAGATGGAGGGGGCGGGTGGAGTCAGCCCCAGCATTTT
>.|TRBV4-2|.|TRBJ2-3
CASSQTRADTQYF
TGTGCCAGCAGCCAGACTAGGGCAGATACGCAGTATTTT
>.|TRBV30|.|TRBJ1-5
CAWSLQGAEPQHF
TGTGCCTGGAGTTTACAGGGAGCAGAGCCCCAGCATTTT
>.|TRBV30|.|TRBJ2-1
CAYFSGSSYNEQFF
TGTGCCTACTTTAGCGGATCTTCCTACAATGAGCAGTTCTTC
>.|TRBV19|TRBD1|TRBJ1-5
CASSPGQGHQPQHF
TGTGCCAGTAGCCCTGGACAGGGGCATCAGCCCCAGCATTTT
>once|TRBV9|TRBD2|TRBJ2-1
CASSGYSGVSYNEQFF
TGTGCCAGCAGCGGGTATAGCGGGGTCTCCTACAATGAGCAGTTCTTC
>.|TRBV7-3|.|TRBJ2-1
CASSLGQNNEQFF
TGTGCCAGCAGCTTAGGGCAGAACAATGAGCAGTTCTTC
>.|TRBV2|TRBD2|TRBJ2-5
CASSEAFPSGGVRETQYF
TGTGCCAGCAGTGAAGCGTTTCCTAGCGGGGGGGTGAGGGAGACCCAGTACTTC